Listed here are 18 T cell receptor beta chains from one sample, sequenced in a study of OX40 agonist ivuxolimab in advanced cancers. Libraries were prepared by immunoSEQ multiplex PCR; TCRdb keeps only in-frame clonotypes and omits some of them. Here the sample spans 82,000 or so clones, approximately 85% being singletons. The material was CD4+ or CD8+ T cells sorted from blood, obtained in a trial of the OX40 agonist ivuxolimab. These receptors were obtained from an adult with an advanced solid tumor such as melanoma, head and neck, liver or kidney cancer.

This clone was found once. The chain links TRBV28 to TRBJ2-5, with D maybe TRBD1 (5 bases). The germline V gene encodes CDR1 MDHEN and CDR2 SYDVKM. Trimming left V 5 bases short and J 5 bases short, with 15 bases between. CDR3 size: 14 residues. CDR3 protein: CASSPQAGRETQYF. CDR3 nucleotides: TGTGCCAGCAGTCCCCAGGCAGGGCGGGAGACCCAGTACTTC.

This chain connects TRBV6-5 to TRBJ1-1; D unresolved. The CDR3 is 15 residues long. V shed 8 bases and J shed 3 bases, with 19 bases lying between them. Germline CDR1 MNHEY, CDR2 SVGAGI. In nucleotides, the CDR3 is TGTGCCAGCTGGGTGGACGGACCGCCATACACTGAAGCTTTCTTT. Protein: CASWVDGPPYTEAFF.

Written as DNA, the CDR3 is TGTGCCAGCAGCACCTGGACTAGCGGGGGTCCGGGGGAGACCCAGTACTTC. Translated: CASSTWTSGGPGETQYF. The chain combines TRBV11-1 with TRBJ2-5, with TRBD2 matching over 13 bases. The V and J ends lost 5 bases and 5 bases, in that order; junction bases with no gene match: 11. The CDR3 spans 17 residues. Germline V gives CDR1 SGHAT, CDR2 FQDESV (reference sequence). The whole variable domain, filled in from reference TRBV11-1 and TRBJ2-5, reads EAEVAQSPRYKITEKSQAVAFWCDPISGHATLYWYRQILGQGPELLVQFQDESVVDDSQLPKDRFSAERLKGVDSTLKIQPAELGDSAMYLCASSTWTSGGPGETQYFGPGTRLLVL.

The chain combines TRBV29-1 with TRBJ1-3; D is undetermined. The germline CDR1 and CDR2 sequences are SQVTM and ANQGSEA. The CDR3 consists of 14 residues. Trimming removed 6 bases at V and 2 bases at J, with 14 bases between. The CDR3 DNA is TGCAGCGTACTACACCCTTGGGCTGGAAACACCATATATTTT. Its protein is CSVLHPWAGNTIYF.

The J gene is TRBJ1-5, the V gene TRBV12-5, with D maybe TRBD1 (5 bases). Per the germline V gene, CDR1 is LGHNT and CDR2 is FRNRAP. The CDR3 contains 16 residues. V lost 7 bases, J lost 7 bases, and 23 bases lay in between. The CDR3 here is CASELRDGSQGQPQHF. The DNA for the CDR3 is TGTGCTAGTGAACTCCGGGACGGCAGCCAGGGACAGCCCCAGCATTTT.

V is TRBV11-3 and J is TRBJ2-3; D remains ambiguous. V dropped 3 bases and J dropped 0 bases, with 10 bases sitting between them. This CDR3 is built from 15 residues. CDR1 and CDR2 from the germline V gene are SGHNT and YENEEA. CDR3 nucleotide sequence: TGTGCCAGCAGCTTTGATTCGGGTAGCACAGATACGCAGTATTTT. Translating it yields CASSFDSGSTDTQYF.

The CDR3 is CASSLDSITDTQYF. The DNA of the CDR3 is TGCGCCAGCAGCCTGGACTCCATCACAGATACGCAGTATTTT. The chain employs TRBV4-1 and TRBJ2-3, with D possibly matching TRBD2 (5 bases). The germline V gene encodes CDR1 MGHRA and CDR2 YSYEKL. V was clipped by 4 bases and J by 2 bases, with 10 bases between them. This CDR3 has 14 amino acids.

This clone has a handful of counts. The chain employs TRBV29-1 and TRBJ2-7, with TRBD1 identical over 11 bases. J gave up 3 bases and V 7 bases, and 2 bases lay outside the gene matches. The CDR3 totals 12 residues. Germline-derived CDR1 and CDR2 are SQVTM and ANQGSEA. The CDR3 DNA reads TGCAGCGGCGGGACAGGGGGCTACGAGCAGTACTTC. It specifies CSGGTGGYEQYF.

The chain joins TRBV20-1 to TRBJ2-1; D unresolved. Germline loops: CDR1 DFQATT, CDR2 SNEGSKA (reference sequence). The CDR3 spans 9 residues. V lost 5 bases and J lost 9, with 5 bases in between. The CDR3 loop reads CSAPPEQFF. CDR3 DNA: TGCAGTGCTCCTCCTGAGCAGTTCTTC.

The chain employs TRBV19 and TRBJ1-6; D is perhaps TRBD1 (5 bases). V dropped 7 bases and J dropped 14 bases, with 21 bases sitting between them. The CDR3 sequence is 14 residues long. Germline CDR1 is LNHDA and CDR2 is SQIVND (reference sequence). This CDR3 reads CASNTGTGYSALHF. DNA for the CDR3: TGTGCCAGTAACACCGGGACGGGTTATTCGGCCCTCCACTTT.

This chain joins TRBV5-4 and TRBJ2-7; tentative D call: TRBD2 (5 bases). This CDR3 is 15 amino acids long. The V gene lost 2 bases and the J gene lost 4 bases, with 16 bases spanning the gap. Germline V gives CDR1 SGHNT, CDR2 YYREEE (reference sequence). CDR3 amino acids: CASSFPTKTSYEQYF. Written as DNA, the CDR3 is TGTGCCAGCAGCTTCCCTACGAAAACTAGTTACGAGCAGTACTTC.

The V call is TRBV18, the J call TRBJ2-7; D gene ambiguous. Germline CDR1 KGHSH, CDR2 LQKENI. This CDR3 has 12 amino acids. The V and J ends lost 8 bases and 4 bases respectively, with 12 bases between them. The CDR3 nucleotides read TGTGCCAGCGCTACGGGTGGATACGAGCAGTACTTC. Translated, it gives CASATGGYEQYF.

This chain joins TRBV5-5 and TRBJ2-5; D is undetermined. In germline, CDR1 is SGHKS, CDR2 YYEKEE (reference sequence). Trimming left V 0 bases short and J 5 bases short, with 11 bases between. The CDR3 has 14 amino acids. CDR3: CASSLAVGMETQYF. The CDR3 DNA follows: TGTGCCAGCAGCTTGGCGGTGGGGATGGAGACCCAGTACTTC.

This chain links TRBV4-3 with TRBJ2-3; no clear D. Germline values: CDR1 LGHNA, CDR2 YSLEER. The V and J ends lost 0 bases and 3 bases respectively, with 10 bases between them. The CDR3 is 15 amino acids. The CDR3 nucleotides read TGCGCCAGCAGCCAAGATGGAGCATATACAGATACGCAGTATTTT. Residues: CASSQDGAYTDTQYF.

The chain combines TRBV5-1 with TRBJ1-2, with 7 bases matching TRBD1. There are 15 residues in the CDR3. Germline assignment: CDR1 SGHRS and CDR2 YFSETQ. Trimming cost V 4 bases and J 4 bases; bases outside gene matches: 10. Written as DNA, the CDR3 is TGCGCCAGCAGCCCAACAGGGGCAGGGACCTATGGCTACACCTTC. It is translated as CASSPTGAGTYGYTF.

In DNA, the CDR3 is TGTGCCAGCAGCCGCGGACAGGGTTGGTATGGCTACACCTTC. This sequence encodes CASSRGQGWYGYTF. The chain uses TRBV6-5 and TRBJ1-2; TRBD1 matches at 8 bases. V lost 6 bases and J lost 5; bases outside the gene matches: 8. The CDR3 has 14 residues. Germline V gene data show CDR1 as MNHEY and CDR2 as SVGAGI.

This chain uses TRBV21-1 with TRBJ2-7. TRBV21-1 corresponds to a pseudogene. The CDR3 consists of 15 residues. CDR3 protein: CASSSTGRETYEQYF. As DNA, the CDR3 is TGTGCCAGCAGCTCTACGGGTAGGGAAACCTACGAGCAGTACTTC.

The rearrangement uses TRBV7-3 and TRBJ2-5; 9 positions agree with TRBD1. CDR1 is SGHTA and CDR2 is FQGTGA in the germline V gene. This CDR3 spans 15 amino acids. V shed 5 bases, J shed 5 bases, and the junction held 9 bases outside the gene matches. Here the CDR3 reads CASSPGQGASETQYF. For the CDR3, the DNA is TGTGCCAGCAGCCCGGGACAGGGAGCTTCGGAGACCCAGTACTTC.